This T cell receptor beta chain emerged from a study of glioma-infiltrating T cells. Study-level points and caveats: Only very few CDR3 sequences appeared in both tissue and blood.

In its sample, this clonotype was seen many times. The antigen is not known. Using RNA template, CDR3s of TCR alpha and beta were amplified with iRepertoire arm-PCR. TCRdb reprocessed the multiplex PCR reads via MiXCR and lists one record per CDR3 protein. The sample lists some 99,000 distinct CDR3 sequences, 20% to 25% occurring once. The CDR3 totals 15 residues. V lost 4 bases, J lost 5 bases, and 6 bases stayed unmatched. Germline CDR1 is KGHSH and CDR2 is LQKENI. The sequencing sample was made of glioma tissue, nonneoplastic brain tissue, or PBMCs (not recorded which). The TCR originated in a human donor with low-grade glioma or glioblastoma, undergoing nonglioma brain surgery, or in good health (not recorded which). The J gene is TRBJ2-1, the V gene TRBV18, with 9 nucleotides matching TRBD1. The CDR3 DNA is TGTGCCAGCTCACGAGGACAGGGGATTGACAATGAGCAGTTCTTC. Translation: CASSRGQGIDNEQFF.